Shown below are 9 T cell receptor beta chains from a single sample sequenced in a study of early T cells in non-severe SARS-CoV-2 infection. One entry per CDR3 protein results from TCRdb running MiXCR on the 5' RACE reads. Of approximately 49,000 distinct CDR3 sequences in the sample, roughly 12% were seen once. Sequences were obtained from whole blood. The receptors stem from an adult who was a healthcare worker with PCR-confirmed SARS-CoV-2 infection or an uninfected control (not recorded which).

This clonotype has a handful of counts. The CDR3 spells CASGRGDEQYF. In DNA form, the CDR3 reads TGTGCCAGCGGCCGTGGGGACGAGCAGTACTTC. The rearrangement links TRBV2 to TRBJ2-7; D is unresolved. Germline values: CDR1 SNHLY, CDR2 FYNNEI. The CDR3 runs 11 residues. V lost 8 bases and J lost 5, with 10 bases in between.

This clonotype occurred many times. Written as DNA, the CDR3 is TGTGCCAGCAGTGGGACTAGCGGGAGTTCGAGGTACAATGAGCAGTTCTTC. Its translation is CASSGTSGSSRYNEQFF. This chain joins TRBV25-1 and TRBJ2-1; 13 bases match TRBD2. The CDR3 has 17 residues. Germline CDR1 reads MGHDK; CDR2 reads SYGVNS. V was clipped by 4 bases and J by 4 bases; unmatched bases: 7.

The rearrangement joins TRBV29-1 to TRBJ2-3, with TRBD1 as a possible D gene (5 bases). The CDR3 is 13 residues long. From germline, CDR1 is SQVTM and CDR2 ANQGSEA. V shed 0 bases and J shed 5 bases, with 9 bases lying between them. The CDR3 reads CSVEEGQGDTQYF. CDR3 in DNA: TGCAGCGTTGAAGAAGGGCAGGGAGATACGCAGTATTTT.

The sample holds a few counts of this clonotype. The CDR3 protein is CASSFASGASYEQYF. CDR3 nucleotide sequence: TGTGCCAGCAGTTTCGCTAGCGGGGCTTCCTACGAGCAGTACTTC. J is TRBJ2-7 and V is TRBV12-3 or TRBV12-4; TRBD2 matches at 9 bases. V trimming: 3 bases; J trimming: 1 base; junction bases outside the gene matches: 4. The length of the CDR3 is 15 residues.

The chain couples TRBV27 to TRBJ1-1; D not resolved. Germline loops: CDR1 MNHEY, CDR2 SMNVEV (reference sequence). V gave up 0 bases and J gave up 1 base, with 9 bases separating them. This CDR3 comprises 15 residues. DNA for the CDR3: TGTGCCAGCAGTTTATCTAGTCAGGCGAACACTGAAGCTTTCTTT. Translation: CASSLSSQANTEAFF.

The DNA for the CDR3 is TGTGCCAGCAGTTTAGTCTCAGGGAATGGCTACACCTTC. Its protein is CASSLVSGNGYTF. The chain joins TRBV12-3 or TRBV12-4 to TRBJ1-2, with D possibly matching TRBD1 (5 bases). The CDR3 spans 13 residues. V was pared by 1 base and J by 6 bases, with 9 bases between.

This clonotype was detected ten times or more. V gene TRBV24-1 combines with J gene TRBJ2-6; D is unclear. Germline CDR1 is KGHDR and CDR2 is SFDVKD. Trimming removed 2 bases at V and 0 bases at J, with 13 bases between. This CDR3 has 18 residues. The CDR3 sequence: CATSDSVSDPSGANVLTF. As DNA, the CDR3 is TGTGCCACCAGTGATTCTGTCAGTGACCCCTCTGGGGCCAACGTCCTGACTTTC.

This clonotype was seen ten or more times. CDR3 loop: CASSLGAESYNEQFF. The CDR3 bases are TGTGCCAGCAGCTTGGGGGCGGAATCCTACAATGAGCAGTTCTTC. The gene calls are TRBV5-5 and TRBJ2-1; D gene unclear. V was trimmed by 0 bases and J by 1 base, leaving 8 bases between them. Germline lookup yields CDR1 SGHKS and CDR2 YYEKEE (reference sequence). The CDR3 covers 15 residues.

This rearrangement joins TRBV7-8 to TRBJ2-7; a weak D match, TRBD1 (6 bases). Germline CDR1 SGHVS, CDR2 FQNEAQ. The CDR3 covers 15 residues. V dropped 3 bases and J dropped 3 bases, with 15 bases sitting between them. DNA for the CDR3: TGTGCCAGCAGCTTGGTACAGGGTGGGTACTACGAGCAGTACTTC. Translating gives CASSLVQGGYYEQYF.